Listed below are T cell receptor beta chains from one sample, sequenced in a study of blood T cells in healthy people across ages. TCRdb redid the calling of the 5' RACE reads with MiXCR, one entry per CDR3 protein. Of 600,000 or so distinct CDR3 sequences detected, less than 35% appear once; the ten largest clones hold 15% to 19%. Sequencing used blood. These receptors were collected from a woman of 80 years or more in good health. CDR3s include the opening cysteine and the closing phenylalanine or tryptophan. D genes are given only for firm matches. The listing skips clone size in some rows; elsewhere it reads once, few, many or a size class.

J gene: TRBJ2-3; D gene: .; V gene: TRBV29-1; clone size: many; CDR3 DNA: TGCAGCGTTGAATCAGGGGATACGCAGTATTTT; CDR3 protein: CSVESGDTQYF
J gene: TRBJ2-3; D gene: TRBD2; V gene: TRBV4-3; clone size: many; CDR3 DNA: TGCGCCAGCAGCCAGGTCCGACTAGCGGGGGTCAGCACAGATACGCAGTATTTT; CDR3 protein: CASSQVRLAGVSTDTQYF
J gene: TRBJ1-1; D gene: TRBD1; V gene: TRBV6-1; clone size: .; CDR3 DNA: TGTGCCAGCAAAGGGACAGGGGCCCAAGGGGAAGCTTTCTTT; CDR3 protein: CASKGTGAQGEAFF
J gene: TRBJ1-1; D gene: TRBD1; V gene: TRBV4-1; clone size: once; CDR3 DNA: TGCGCCAGCAGCCAAGATAGGGGACAGGGGGCGAGGACTGAAGCTTTCTTT; CDR3 protein: CASSQDRGQGARTEAFF
J gene: TRBJ2-3; D gene: .; V gene: TRBV20-1; clone size: many; CDR3 DNA: TGCAGTGCCGCACTGGGGACTCAGAGCACAGATACGCAGTATTTT; CDR3 protein: CSAALGTQSTDTQYF
J gene: TRBJ2-7; D gene: TRBD2; V gene: TRBV6-1; clone size: .; CDR3 DNA: TGTGCCAGCGGGACTAGCGGGTCTTACAATGAGCAGTACTTC; CDR3 protein: CASGTSGSYNEQYF
J gene: TRBJ2-5; D gene: .; V gene: TRBV11-2; clone size: .; CDR3 DNA: TGTGCCAGCAGTCGCAATAGCGGTCCTCTGGAGACCCAGTACTTC; CDR3 protein: CASSRNSGPLETQYF
J gene: TRBJ1-2; D gene: .; V gene: TRBV2; clone size: many; CDR3 DNA: TGTGCCAGCAGAGGACAAGCCCTTAACTATGGCTACACCTTC; CDR3 protein: CASRGQALNYGYTF
J gene: TRBJ2-7; D gene: .; V gene: TRBV7-2; clone size: .; CDR3 DNA: TGTGCCAGCAGCTTCAAAAGGGGCCACGAGCAGTACTTC; CDR3 protein: CASSFKRGHEQYF
J gene: TRBJ1-1; D gene: .; V gene: TRBV20-1; clone size: few; CDR3 DNA: TGCAGTGCTGAACGGGGGCTCGAAGCTTTCTTT; CDR3 protein: CSAERGLEAFF
J gene: TRBJ2-3; D gene: .; V gene: TRBV29-1; clone size: many; CDR3 DNA: TGCAGCGTTGGGGGTGGACAGGGAGGGGTCGATACGCAGTATTTT; CDR3 protein: CSVGGGQGGVDTQYF
J gene: TRBJ1-4; D gene: TRBD1; V gene: TRBV7-6; clone size: few; CDR3 DNA: TGTGCCAGCAGCAGAGGGGGCCTGGGGGAAAAACTGTTTTTT; CDR3 protein: CASSRGGLGEKLFF
J gene: TRBJ1-1; D gene: TRBD1; V gene: TRBV7-9; clone size: many; CDR3 DNA: TGTGCCAGCAGCGAGCCGACAGGGCCCATGAACACTGAAGCTTTCTTT; CDR3 protein: CASSEPTGPMNTEAFF
J gene: TRBJ2-1; D gene: .; V gene: TRBV9; clone size: .; CDR3 DNA: TGTGCCAGCAGCGCTGAAGGTGGTTACAATGAGCAGTTCTTC; CDR3 protein: CASSAEGGYNEQFF
J gene: TRBJ2-6; D gene: .; V gene: TRBV9; clone size: many; CDR3 DNA: TGTGCCAGCAGCGTATCACAGTCTGGGGCCAACGTCCTGACTTTC; CDR3 protein: CASSVSQSGANVLTF
J gene: TRBJ2-1; D gene: .; V gene: TRBV3-1; clone size: .; CDR3 DNA: TGTGCCAGCAGCCAAGCAGGGGTTGTCATCTCCTACAATGAGCAGTTCTTC; CDR3 protein: CASSQAGVVISYNEQFF
J gene: TRBJ2-1; D gene: .; V gene: TRBV30; clone size: few; CDR3 DNA: TGTGCCTGGAGTCCCGGCGGCGGGACGAGCTCCTACAATGAGCAGTTCTTC; CDR3 protein: CAWSPGGGTSSYNEQFF
J gene: TRBJ2-2; D gene: .; V gene: TRBV9; clone size: .; CDR3 DNA: TGTGCCAGCAGCGGAACACAGGGACCCGGGGAGCTGTTTTTT; CDR3 protein: CASSGTQGPGELFF
J gene: TRBJ2-5; D gene: .; V gene: TRBV7-9; clone size: .; CDR3 DNA: TGTGCCAGCAGCTGGCTTGCTACAGGAGAGCAGTACTTC; CDR3 protein: CASSWLATGEQYF
J gene: TRBJ2-7; D gene: TRBD2; V gene: TRBV7-9; clone size: .; CDR3 DNA: TGTGCCAGCAGCTCCCGGACTAGCGGGGGTCCTGAGCAGTACTTC; CDR3 protein: CASSSRTSGGPEQYF
J gene: TRBJ2-7; D gene: TRBD2; V gene: TRBV20-1; clone size: once; CDR3 DNA: TGCAGTGCTAGGGCCCCTAGCGGGAGTGTCTACGAGCAGTACTTC; CDR3 protein: CSARAPSGSVYEQYF
J gene: TRBJ2-4; D gene: TRBD1; V gene: TRBV3-1; clone size: many; CDR3 DNA: TGTGCCAGCAGCCAAGATCGTTCGGACAGGGCCCAGTACTTC; CDR3 protein: CASSQDRSDRAQYF
J gene: TRBJ1-2; D gene: .; V gene: TRBV4-1; clone size: many; CDR3 DNA: TGCGCCAGCAGCCTTGGACCCAGTGGTAACTATGGCTACACCTTC; CDR3 protein: CASSLGPSGNYGYTF
J gene: TRBJ1-6; D gene: .; V gene: TRBV5-1; clone size: many; CDR3 DNA: TGCGCCAGCAGCTACGGGTCTGAGGGTTCACCCCTCCACTTT; CDR3 protein: CASSYGSEGSPLHF
J gene: TRBJ2-3; D gene: .; V gene: TRBV6-6; clone size: .; CDR3 DNA: TGTGCCAGCAGCATGGGACTTCGCACAGATACGCAGTATTTT; CDR3 protein: CASSMGLRTDTQYF
J gene: TRBJ2-7; D gene: TRBD2; V gene: TRBV7-6; clone size: .; CDR3 DNA: TGTGCCAGCAGCCAAACTAGCGGGCCCTTTCTCGAGCAGTACTTC; CDR3 protein: CASSQTSGPFLEQYF
J gene: TRBJ1-1; D gene: TRBD1; V gene: TRBV7-2; clone size: many; CDR3 DNA: TGTGCCAGCACCAGGGGGGGGAGTAACACTGAAGCTTTCTTT; CDR3 protein: CASTRGGSNTEAFF
J gene: TRBJ2-7; D gene: .; V gene: TRBV19; clone size: many; CDR3 DNA: TGTGCCAGTCGTAGGGAAGACGGGGTCGAGCAGTACTTC; CDR3 protein: CASRREDGVEQYF
J gene: TRBJ2-6; D gene: .; V gene: TRBV4-2; clone size: few; CDR3 DNA: TGTGCCAGCAGCCAGTCCGGGGCCAACGTCCGGACTTTC; CDR3 protein: CASSQSGANVRTF
J gene: TRBJ2-3; D gene: TRBD2; V gene: TRBV5-5; clone size: .; CDR3 DNA: TGTGCCAGCAGCTTGGAGGAGCTGCCTAGCGGGAGCACAGATACGCAGTATTTT; CDR3 protein: CASSLEELPSGSTDTQYF
J gene: TRBJ2-4; D gene: .; V gene: TRBV6-5; clone size: many; CDR3 DNA: TGTGCCAGCAGCCCCGGGAACATTCAGTACTTC; CDR3 protein: CASSPGNIQYF
J gene: TRBJ2-5; D gene: TRBD2; V gene: TRBV20-1; clone size: few; CDR3 DNA: TGCAGTGCTAGAGATCCTAGCGGCACAGAGACCCAGTACTTC; CDR3 protein: CSARDPSGTETQYF
J gene: TRBJ2-5; D gene: .; V gene: TRBV29-1; clone size: .; CDR3 DNA: TGCAGCGTTGAAGATCTATCGGGGGCCCAGTACTTC; CDR3 protein: CSVEDLSGAQYF
J gene: TRBJ2-1; D gene: TRBD2; V gene: TRBV10-3; clone size: many; CDR3 DNA: TGTGCCATCACCAAGACTAGCGGGGATTCCTACAATGAGCAGTTCTTC; CDR3 protein: CAITKTSGDSYNEQFF
J gene: TRBJ2-7; D gene: TRBD1; V gene: TRBV4-2; clone size: once; CDR3 DNA: TGTGCCAGCAGCCAAAACACGCTGGGACAGGGGAGGGGCTACGAGCAGTACTTC; CDR3 protein: CASSQNTLGQGRGYEQYF